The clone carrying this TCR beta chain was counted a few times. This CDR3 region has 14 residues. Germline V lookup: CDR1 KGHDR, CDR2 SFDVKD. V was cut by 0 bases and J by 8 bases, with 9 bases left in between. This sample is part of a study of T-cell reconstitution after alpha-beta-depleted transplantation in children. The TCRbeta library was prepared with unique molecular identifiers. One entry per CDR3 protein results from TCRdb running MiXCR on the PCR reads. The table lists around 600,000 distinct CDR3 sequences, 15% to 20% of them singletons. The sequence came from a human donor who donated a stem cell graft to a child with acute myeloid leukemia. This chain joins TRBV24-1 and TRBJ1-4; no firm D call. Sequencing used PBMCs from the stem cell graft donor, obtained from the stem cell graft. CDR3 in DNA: TGTGCCACCAGTGATTTGTTGGGGTACGAAAAACTGTTTTTT. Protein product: CATSDLLGYEKLFF.